This TCR beta chain emerged from a study of blood T cell repertoires in COVID-19. Study overall: Whether acute or convalescent, the COVID-19 samples came from the United States, Italy and Spain. Sample material is recorded as cDNA or gDNA derived from T cells, B-cell-depleted T cells, or PBMCs.

Germline values: CDR1 SGHTA, CDR2 FQGNSA. V lost 1 base and J 1 base, leaving 10 bases between the germline ends. The CDR3 loop spans 15 amino acids. Study processing details: Reference gene primer amplification gave estimated nucleated cell counts. Clones were sequenced by immunoSEQ multiplex PCR, and TCRdb holds only the in-frame ones, with some missing. Clone size and the V and J calls come from that table; the DNA yielded D and trimming. The table shows around 200,000 clones, with around 75% occurring only once. The sample was peripheral blood. This chain links TRBV7-2 with TRBJ1-2; no clear D. This TCR was recovered from a human donor in a cohort sampled during active COVID-19. The CDR3 bases are TGTGCCAGCAGCTTAGAGTTTGCAGATAACTATGGCTACACCTTC. Protein sequence: CASSLEFADNYGYTF.